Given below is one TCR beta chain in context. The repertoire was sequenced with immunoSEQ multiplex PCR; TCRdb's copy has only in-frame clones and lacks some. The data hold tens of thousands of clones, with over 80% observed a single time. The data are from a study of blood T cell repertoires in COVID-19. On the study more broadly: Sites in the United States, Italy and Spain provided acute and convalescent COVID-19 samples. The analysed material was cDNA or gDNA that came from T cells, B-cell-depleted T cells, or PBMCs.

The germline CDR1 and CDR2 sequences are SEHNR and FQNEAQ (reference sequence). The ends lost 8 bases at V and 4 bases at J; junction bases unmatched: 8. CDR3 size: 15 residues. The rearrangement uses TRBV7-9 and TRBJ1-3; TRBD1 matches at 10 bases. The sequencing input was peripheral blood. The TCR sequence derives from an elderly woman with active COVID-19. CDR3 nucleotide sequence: TGTGCCAGCCTCCCGGGACAGGGGAGGGGAAACACCATATATTTT. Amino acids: CASLPGQGRGNTIYF.